The 23 T cell receptor beta chains given below trace back to one sample, sequenced in a study of immune heterogeneity within non-small cell lung tumors. It was with 32 V and 13 J primers that multiplex PCR amplified TCR beta CDR3. TCRdb re-called the multiplex PCR reads with MiXCR, one entry per CDR3 protein. Among about 10,000 distinct CDR3 sequences, about 25% were seen once, and the ten largest hold 25% to 30%. Bulk tumor genomic DNA (approximately 600 ng per sample) served as template. Multiple biopsies spaced far apart were taken from each primary tumor during surgery. Surgery that was curative in intent was performed on patients with untreated, newly diagnosed non-small cell lung cancer. The sample taken for sequencing was lung tumor tissue. The receptors shown here come from a woman in her forties or fifties with non-small cell lung cancer.

This clonotype was counted ten times or more. The chain employs TRBV19 and TRBJ1-1, with D perhaps matching TRBD1 (5 bases). CDR3 length equals 12 residues. V dropped 6 bases and J dropped 6 bases, with 11 bases sitting between them. Germline assignment: CDR1 LNHDA and CDR2 SQIVND (reference sequence). The CDR3 loop is CASSQGVAEAFF. As DNA, the CDR3 is TGTGCCAGTAGCCAAGGGGTCGCTGAAGCTTTCTTT.

V usage is TRBV9 and J usage is TRBJ2-3; D is perhaps TRBD1 (6 bases). This CDR3 is 15 amino acids long. The V gene lost 6 bases and the J gene lost 8 bases, with 22 bases spanning the gap. Germline V gene data show CDR1 as SGDLS and CDR2 as YYNGEE. In DNA form, the CDR3 reads TGTGCCAGCACCGAGAGCAGGGGCCCCCATGGTACGCAGTATTTT. Amino acids: CASTESRGPHGTQYF.

By proportion, this clonotype is medium-sized. The rearrangement links TRBV5-1 to TRBJ1-1; no firm D call. Germline assignment: CDR1 SGHRS and CDR2 YFSETQ. The CDR3 consists of 15 residues. The V gene lost 1 base and the J gene lost 0 bases, with 10 bases spanning the gap. CDR3 region: CASSLTAAMNTEAFF. The DNA of the CDR3 is TGCGCCAGCAGCTTGACCGCGGCGATGAACACTGAAGCTTTCTTT.

The V call is TRBV7-2, the J call TRBJ1-4; 10 bases map to TRBD1. The V segment lost 5 bases and the J segment 10 bases; nucleotides outside the gene matches: 10. The CDR3 spans 15 residues. Looked up from germline, CDR1 is SGHTA and CDR2 is FQGNSA. CDR3 sequence: CASSLGGQGGGKLFF. The CDR3 DNA sequence: TGTGCCAGCAGCCTAGGTGGACAGGGGGGGGGAAAACTGTTTTTT.

This clonotype was seen repeatedly, ten times or more. V is TRBV19 and J is TRBJ2-1, with D perhaps TRBD2 (5 bases). The CDR3 has 13 amino acids. Germline CDR1 is LNHDA and CDR2 is SQIVND (reference sequence). Trimming shortened V by 6 bases and J by 7 bases, and 13 bases separated the two germline ends. CDR3 nucleotide sequence: TGTGCCAGTAGAAGAGAGGGTGGGAATGAGCAGTTCTTC. Translation gives CASRREGGNEQFF.

The V call is TRBV20-1, the J call TRBJ2-7; 9 nucleotides match TRBD1. Germline loops: CDR1 DFQATT, CDR2 SNEGSKA (reference sequence). The CDR3 has 15 amino acids. With 0 bases clipped from V and 7 bases from J, the junction kept 10 bases outside the gene matches. The DNA for the CDR3 is TGCAGTGCTAGAGATACGCGGACAGGGGCAGGAGAGCAGTACTTC. This codes for CSARDTRTGAGEQYF.

This clonotype was detected a few times. CDR3 bases: TGTGCCAGCAGCCCCCGACATGGCCTGGACAATGAGCAGTTCTTC. Its protein product is CASSPRHGLDNEQFF. This chain connects TRBV3-1 to TRBJ2-1; D call uncertain. This CDR3 has 15 amino acids. V lost 4 bases and J lost 5, with 15 bases in between. The germline gives CDR1 LGHDT, CDR2 YNNKEL (reference sequence).

This clonotype was picked up many times. V and J are TRBV12-3 or TRBV12-4 and TRBJ2-2, with a possible D match to TRBD1 (5 bases). The CDR3 extends over 14 amino acids. Between the trimmed V and J ends, which lost 5 bases and 4 bases, there was a span of 11 bases. The CDR3 DNA follows: TGTGCCAGCAGTCCCTTCGACAGCACCGGGGAGCTGTTTTTT. Translated, it gives CASSPFDSTGELFF.

This clonotype counts as medium-sized (0.01 to 0.1%). The CDR3 nucleotides read TGTGCCGGCCTCAAATTCACCGGGGAGCTGTTTTTT. Its translation is CAGLKFTGELFF. The chain is built from TRBV30 and TRBJ2-2; D call uncertain. The CDR3 contains 12 residues. Germline V gives CDR1 GTSNPN, CDR2 SVGIG (reference sequence). The V end was cut by 8 bases, the J end by 4 bases, with 11 bases between. Full variable domain (missing parts from reference TRBV30 and TRBJ2-2): SQTIHQWPATLVQPVGSPLSLECTVEGTSNPNLYWYRQAAGRGLQLLFYSVGIGQISSEVPQNLSASRPQDRQFILSSKKLLLSDSGFYLCAGLKFTGELFFGEGSRLTVL.

This clonotype was counted at least ten times. The gene calls are TRBV27 and TRBJ2-1, with D uncertain. Germline V gene sequence: CDR1 MNHEY, CDR2 SMNVEV (reference sequence). CDR3 length: 14 residues. Deletions cut 3 bases from V and 4 bases from J, with 10 bases between. CDR3 sequence reads: CASSFATPYNEQFF. The CDR3, as DNA: TGTGCCAGCAGTTTCGCTACACCTTACAATGAGCAGTTCTTC.

The rearrangement joins TRBV30 to TRBJ1-1, with D uncertain. The CDR3 totals 11 residues. Trimming stripped 4 bases from V and 5 bases from J, with 8 bases between. Germline V gene lookup returns CDR1 GTSNPN and CDR2 SVGIG (reference sequence). CDR3 nucleotide sequence: TGTGCCTGGATACGGCGTACTGAAGCTTTCTTT. Protein sequence: CAWIRRTEAFF.

There are many counts of this clonotype. The chain recombines TRBV3-1 with TRBJ1-2; D is uncertain. Deletions cut 3 bases from V and 5 bases from J, with 16 bases between. This CDR3 contains 15 residues. CDR1 and CDR2 (germline): LGHDT, YNNKEL (reference sequence). As DNA, the CDR3 is TGTGCCAGCAGCCAGGTTGGGGTCAGACTTTATGGCTACACCTTC. As protein: CASSQVGVRLYGYTF. The variable domain in full, completed from reference TRBV3-1 and TRBJ1-2, reads DTAVSQTPKYLVTQMGNDKSIKCEQNLGHDTMYWYKQDSKKFLKIMFSYNNKELIINETVPNRFSPKSPDKAHLNLHINSLELGDSAVYFCASSQVGVRLYGYTFGSGTRLTVV.

By sample share, this clonotype is medium-sized. The chain couples TRBV9 to TRBJ2-1; D gene uncertain. This CDR3 region has 12 residues. V lost 0 bases, J lost 3 bases, and 1 base lay in between. Germline V gene data show CDR1 as SGDLS and CDR2 as YYNGEE. The CDR3 spells CASSVDYNEQFF. Written as DNA, the CDR3 is TGTGCCAGCAGCGTAGACTACAATGAGCAGTTCTTC.

In this sample, this clonotype turned up many times. The V and J genes are TRBV6-1 and TRBJ2-7; tentative D call: TRBD2 (6 bases). Germline-derived CDR1 and CDR2 are MNHNS and SASEGT. Trimming stripped 2 bases from V and 2 bases from J, with 13 bases between. The CDR3 contains 15 residues. In DNA form, the CDR3 reads TGTGCCAGCAGTGAATCGGGGGATCCGGCCTACGAGCAGTACTTC. Translation gives CASSESGDPAYEQYF.

This clonotype was counted only a few times. For the CDR3, the DNA is TGCAGTGCTAGGAGAAAGGGGATTGGTCAGCCCCAGCATTTT. Translation gives CSARRKGIGQPQHF. The genes are TRBV20-1 and TRBJ1-5; the D gene is possibly TRBD1 (5 bases). V was trimmed by 3 bases and J by 6 bases, leaving 15 bases between them. CDR3 length: 14 amino acids. Germline values: CDR1 DFQATT, CDR2 SNEGSKA (reference sequence).

This chain connects TRBV10-2 to TRBJ2-3; 9 bases fit TRBD1. CDR1 and CDR2 from the germline V gene are WSHSY and SAAADI. The CDR3 totals 14 residues. Unmatched junction bases numbered 9, after V lost 6 bases and J lost 8 bases. The CDR3 here is CASRLRQGVGTQYF. For the CDR3, the DNA is TGCGCCAGCAGACTCCGACAGGGGGTCGGTACGCAGTATTTT.

The count of this clonotype is one. The chain carries TRBV7-6 and TRBJ2-7; no clear D. In germline, CDR1 is SGHVS, CDR2 FNYEAQ. The CDR3 runs 11 residues. The V end lost 5 bases, the J end lost 7 bases, and 9 bases lay between the germline ends. CDR3 sequence: CASSPGGEQYF. The CDR3, as DNA: TGTGCCAGCAGCCCCGGTGGGGAGCAGTACTTC. The full variable domain, rest sourced from reference TRBV7-6 and TRBJ2-7, is GAGVSQSPRYKVTKRGQDVALRCDPISGHVSLYWYRQALGQGPEFLTYFNYEAQQDKSGLPNDRFSAERPEGSISTLTIQRTEQRDSAMYRCASSPGGEQYFGPGTRLTVT.

At least ten counts were recorded for this clonotype. The chain couples TRBV10-3 to TRBJ1-1; D not resolved. The V and J ends lost 7 bases and 1 base respectively, with 10 bases between them. CDR1 and CDR2 from the germline V gene are ENHRY and SYGVKD. The CDR3 totals 13 residues. The DNA of the CDR3 is TGTGCCATCAATCGGGCCGCGAACACTGAAGCTTTCTTT. Translated, it gives CAINRAANTEAFF.

Sample share makes this clonotype medium-sized. This chain uses TRBV7-9 with TRBJ1-2, with D possibly TRBD1 on 6 matching bases. Trimming stripped 3 bases from V and 4 bases from J, with 12 bases between. The CDR3 has 14 residues. Germline lookup yields CDR1 SEHNR and CDR2 FQNEAQ (reference sequence). CDR3 residues: CASSLGGARYGYTF. The CDR3, as DNA: TGTGCCAGCAGCTTGGGGGGGGCCCGCTATGGCTACACCTTC.

The J gene is TRBJ1-1, the V gene TRBV5-4; D gene uncertain. The CDR3 has 14 residues. Germline CDR1 SGHNT, CDR2 YYREEE (reference sequence). V lost 2 bases to trimming and J lost 2 bases, with 10 bases between them. CDR3 amino acids: CASSFGQQNTEAFF. CDR3 bases: TGTGCCAGCAGCTTCGGGCAGCAAAACACTGAAGCTTTCTTT.

The chain employs TRBV12-3 or TRBV12-4 and TRBJ1-1, with unresolved D. The V end was cut by 5 bases, the J end by 4 bases, with 14 bases between. The CDR3 runs 14 residues. The CDR3 reads CASSDDTTLTEAFF. The DNA for the CDR3 is TGTGCCAGCAGTGATGACACTACCCTCACTGAAGCTTTCTTT.

In its sample, this clonotype is medium-sized. The gene calls are TRBV4-1 and TRBJ1-1, with D maybe TRBD1 (5 bases). The germline V gene has CDR1 MGHRA and CDR2 YSYEKL. V lost 5 bases and J lost 1, with 11 bases in between. The CDR3 consists of 14 residues. The CDR3 loop is CASSSGYGNTEAFF. For the CDR3, the DNA is TGCGCCAGCAGCTCAGGGTACGGGAACACTGAAGCTTTCTTT.

V gene TRBV10-3 combines with J gene TRBJ2-7; D is undetermined. CDR3 length equals 15 residues. The V end lost 0 bases, the J end lost 0 bases, and 9 bases lay between the germline ends. Germline values: CDR1 ENHRY, CDR2 SYGVKD. The CDR3 loop is CAISESGRSSYEQYF. The CDR3 DNA follows: TGTGCCATCAGTGAGTCGGGCAGAAGCTCCTACGAGCAGTACTTC.